This T cell receptor (beta chain) is drawn from a study of blood T cell repertoires in COVID-19. As for the study in general: Acute-phase and convalescent COVID-19 samples originated in the United States, Italy and Spain.

Profiled with immunoSEQ multiplex PCR; TCRdb holds only in-frame clones, not every one. The sample lists 200,000 to 250,000 clones, approximately 85% occurring once. The CDR3 is 19 residues long. Germline assignment: CDR1 MGHRA and CDR2 YSYEKL. The V and J ends lost 4 bases and 1 base, in that order; junction bases with no gene match: 18. The sequence was collected from a woman in her forties or fifties with acute COVID-19. The chain has TRBV4-1 and TRBJ2-5; 7 bases align to TRBD2. The specimen was PBMCs or T cells enriched from blood (not recorded which). CDR3 sequence (DNA): TGCGCCAGCAGCCTATCATCCGGAGCTAGCGGAAGGTTCCAAGAGACCCAGTACTTC. Its translation is CASSLSSGASGRFQETQYF.